This entry describes one T cell receptor (beta chain). The data were taken from a study of blood T cell repertoires in COVID-19. Study-wide background: Samples of COVID-19 (acute and convalescent) were obtained from the United States, Italy and Spain. PBMCs, B-cell-depleted T cells, or T cells provided the cDNA or gDNA that made up the material.

Authors' data handling: Counts of nucleated cells, estimated from reference gene primer amplification, were obtained. Profiling relied on immunoSEQ multiplex PCR, and the TCRdb table lists in-frame clones only, not all of them. The DNA was the basis for D and trimming; V, J and clone size are from that table. Here the sample spans some 150,000 clones, 87% being singletons. Sequenced input: peripheral blood. This TCR was sampled from a woman in her fifties or sixties with active or convalescent COVID-19.

The CDR3 DNA sequence: TGTGCCAGCAGTCCTTCGGGGGGGAACTATGGCTACACCTTC. This codes for CASSPSGGNYGYTF. The chain links TRBV25-1 to TRBJ1-2; D is perhaps TRBD1 (5 bases). This CDR3 region has 14 residues. Germline V gene data show CDR1 as MGHDK and CDR2 as SYGVNS. V lost 5 bases, J lost 2 bases, and 12 bases lay in between.